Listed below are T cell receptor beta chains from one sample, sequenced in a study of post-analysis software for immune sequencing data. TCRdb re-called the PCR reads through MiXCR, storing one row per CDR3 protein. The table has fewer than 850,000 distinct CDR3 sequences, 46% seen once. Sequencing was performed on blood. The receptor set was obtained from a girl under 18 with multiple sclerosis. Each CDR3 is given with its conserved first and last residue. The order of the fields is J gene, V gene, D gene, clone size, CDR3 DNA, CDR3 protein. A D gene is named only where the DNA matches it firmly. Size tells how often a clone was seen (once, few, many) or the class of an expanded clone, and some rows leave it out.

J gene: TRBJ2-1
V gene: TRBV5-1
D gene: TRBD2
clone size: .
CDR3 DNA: TGCGCCAGCAGCACCGGGACTAGGAGAAACAATGAGCAGTTCTTC
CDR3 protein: CASSTGTRRNNEQFF

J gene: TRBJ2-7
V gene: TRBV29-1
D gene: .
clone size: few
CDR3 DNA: TGCAGCGTTGAAGATCGGGGCTCCGAGCAGTACTTC
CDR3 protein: CSVEDRGSEQYF

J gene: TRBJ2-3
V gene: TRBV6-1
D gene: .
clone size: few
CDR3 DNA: TGTGCCAGCAGTGAACCCCTTTCTTCTCGCGCTAGAACAGATACGCAGTATTTT
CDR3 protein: CASSEPLSSRARTDTQYF

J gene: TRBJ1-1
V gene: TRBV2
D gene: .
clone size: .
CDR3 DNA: TGTGCCAGCACCGCAGGACCGGGTGAAGCTTTCTTT
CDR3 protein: CASTAGPGEAFF

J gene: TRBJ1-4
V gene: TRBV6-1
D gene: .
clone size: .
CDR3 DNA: TGTGCCAGTCGGGGGAACAGAGTGGGTAATGAAAAACTGTTTTTT
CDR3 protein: CASRGNRVGNEKLFF

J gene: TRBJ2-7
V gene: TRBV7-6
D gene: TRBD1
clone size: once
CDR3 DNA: TGTGCCAGCAGCTACGGACAGGGCTACAATGAGCAGTACTTC
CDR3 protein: CASSYGQGYNEQYF

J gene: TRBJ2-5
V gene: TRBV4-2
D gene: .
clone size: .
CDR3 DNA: TGTGCCAGCAGCCAAGATTATAGCGAAATAGAGACCCAGTACTTC
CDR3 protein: CASSQDYSEIETQYF

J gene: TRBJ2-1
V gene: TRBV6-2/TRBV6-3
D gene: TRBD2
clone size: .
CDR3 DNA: TGTGCCAGCAGTTATCTCCCAGCGGGGTACAATGAGCAGTTCTTC
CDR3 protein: CASSYLPAGYNEQFF

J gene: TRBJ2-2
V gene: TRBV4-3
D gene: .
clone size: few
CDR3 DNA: TGCGCCAGCAGCCACAGCCTAGGATCCGGGGAGCTGTTTTTT
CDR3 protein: CASSHSLGSGELFF

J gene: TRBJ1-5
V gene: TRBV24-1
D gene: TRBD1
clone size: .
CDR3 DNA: TGTGCCACCAGTGATGCCCAGGGGGGTCAGCCCCAGCATTTT
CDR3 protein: CATSDAQGGQPQHF

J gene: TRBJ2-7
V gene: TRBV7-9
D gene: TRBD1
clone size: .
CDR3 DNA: TGTGCCAGCAGCGCCGATGAACAGGGGTTGGAGCAGTACTTC
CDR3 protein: CASSADEQGLEQYF

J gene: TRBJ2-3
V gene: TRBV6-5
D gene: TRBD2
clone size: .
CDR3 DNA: TGTGCCAGCAGACTAGCCAGGACTAGCCCAGATACGCAGTATTTT
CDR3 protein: CASRLARTSPDTQYF

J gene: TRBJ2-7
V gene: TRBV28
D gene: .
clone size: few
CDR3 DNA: TGTGCCAGCAGTCCGCTTCGGTACGAGCAGTACTTC
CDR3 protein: CASSPLRYEQYF

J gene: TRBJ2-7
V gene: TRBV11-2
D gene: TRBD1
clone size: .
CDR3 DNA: TGTGCCAGCAGCTTAGATTGGAGGCCCAGGGGGTTATACGAGCAGTACTTC
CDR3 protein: CASSLDWRPRGLYEQYF

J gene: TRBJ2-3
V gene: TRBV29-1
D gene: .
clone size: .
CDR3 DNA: TGCAGCGTTGAAGATTGGTTGAGGGACGATACGCAGTATTTT
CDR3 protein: CSVEDWLRDDTQYF

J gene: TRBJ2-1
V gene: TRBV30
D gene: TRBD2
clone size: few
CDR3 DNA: TGTGCCTGGAGTCCTCCCAGCGGGAGATATGACCATGAGCAGTTCTTC
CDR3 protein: CAWSPPSGRYDHEQFF

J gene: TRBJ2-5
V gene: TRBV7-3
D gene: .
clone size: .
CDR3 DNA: TGTGCCAGCAGCCCCGAAAACGAAGAGACCCAGTACTTC
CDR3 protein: CASSPENEETQYF

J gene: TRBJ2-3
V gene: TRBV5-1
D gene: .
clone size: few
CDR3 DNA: TGCGCCAGCAGCTTAGACGCGACCCGCCAAATGGGGACGCAGTATTTT
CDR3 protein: CASSLDATRQMGTQYF

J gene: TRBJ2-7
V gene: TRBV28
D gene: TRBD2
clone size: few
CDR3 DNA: TGTGCCGTTAGCGGGAGCTCCTACGAGCAGTACTTC
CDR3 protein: CAVSGSSYEQYF

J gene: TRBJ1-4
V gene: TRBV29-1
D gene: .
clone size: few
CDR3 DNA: TGCAGCGTTGTCGCGACCGCCGGAGAAAAACTGTTTTTT
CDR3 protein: CSVVATAGEKLFF

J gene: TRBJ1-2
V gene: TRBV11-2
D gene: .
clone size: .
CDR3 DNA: TGTGCCAGCAGCTTAGACGGAGTGGGCTACACCTTC
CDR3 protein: CASSLDGVGYTF

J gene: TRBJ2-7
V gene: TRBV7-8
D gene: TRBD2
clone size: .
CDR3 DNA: TGTGCCAGCAGCAGTTCGGGACTAGAATTCTACGAGCAGTACTTC
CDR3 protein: CASSSSGLEFYEQYF

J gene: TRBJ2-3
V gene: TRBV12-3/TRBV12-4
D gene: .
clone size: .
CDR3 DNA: TGTGCCAGCAGTTTAGCGCTGACTCACACAGATACGCAGTATTTT
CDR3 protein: CASSLALTHTDTQYF

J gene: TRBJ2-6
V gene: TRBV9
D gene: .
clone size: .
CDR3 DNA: TGTGCCAGCAAGCCCTCTGGGGCCAACGTCCTGACTTTC
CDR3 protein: CASKPSGANVLTF

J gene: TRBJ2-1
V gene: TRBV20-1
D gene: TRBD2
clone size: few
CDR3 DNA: TGCAGTGCCCCAACGGGACTAGCGGGAGAGAATGAGCAGTTCTTC
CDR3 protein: CSAPTGLAGENEQFF

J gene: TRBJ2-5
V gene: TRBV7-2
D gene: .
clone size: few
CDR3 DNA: TGTGCCAGCAGCTTAGGACAAGCACTACTATGGGAGCAGTACTTC
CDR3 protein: CASSLGQALLWEQYF

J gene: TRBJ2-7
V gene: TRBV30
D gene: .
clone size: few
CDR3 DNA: TGTGCCTGCGACCGTCAAAACTCCTACGAGCAGTACTTC
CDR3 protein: CACDRQNSYEQYF

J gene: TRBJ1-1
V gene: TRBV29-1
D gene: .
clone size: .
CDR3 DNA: TGCAGCGTTGAAGATGGGCCTGAAGCTTTCTTT
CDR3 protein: CSVEDGPEAFF

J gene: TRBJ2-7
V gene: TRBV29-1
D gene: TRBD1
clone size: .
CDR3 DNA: TGCAGCGTTGACTCCAACTGGGACAGGGAAGAGAACGAGCAGTACTTC
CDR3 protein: CSVDSNWDREENEQYF

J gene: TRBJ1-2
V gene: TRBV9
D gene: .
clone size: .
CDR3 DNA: TGTGCCAGCAGCGCCGGGACCTTTGGCTACACCTTC
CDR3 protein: CASSAGTFGYTF

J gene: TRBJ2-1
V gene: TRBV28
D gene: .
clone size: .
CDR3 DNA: TGTGCCAGCCGGGACCAAACCTACAATGAGCAGTTCTTC
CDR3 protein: CASRDQTYNEQFF

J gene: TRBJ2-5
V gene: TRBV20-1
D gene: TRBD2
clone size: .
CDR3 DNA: TGCAGTGCTAGAGATCGAGCACTAGCGGGTGCAAGGACCCAGTACTTC
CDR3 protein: CSARDRALAGARTQYF

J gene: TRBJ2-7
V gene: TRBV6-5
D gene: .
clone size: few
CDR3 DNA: TGTGCCAGCAGTTACTCAACGAAGGCGGACGAGCAGTACTTC
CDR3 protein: CASSYSTKADEQYF

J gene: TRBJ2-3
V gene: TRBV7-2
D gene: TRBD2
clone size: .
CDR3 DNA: TGTGCCAGCAGCTTAGTCGTAGGACTAGCGGGGAGAGATACGCAGTATTTT
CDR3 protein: CASSLVVGLAGRDTQYF

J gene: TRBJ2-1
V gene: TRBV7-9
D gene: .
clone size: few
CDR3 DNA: TGTGCCAGCAGCATAAGCGGGTCCCCTCCCCTCTACAATGAGCAGTTCTTC
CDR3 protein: CASSISGSPPLYNEQFF

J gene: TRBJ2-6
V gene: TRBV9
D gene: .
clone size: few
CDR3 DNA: TGTGCCAGCAGCGTAGCGTCTAGGGCTACCAACGGGACAAACAGTCGGTCTGGGGCCAACGTCCTGACTTTC
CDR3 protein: CASSVASRATNGTNSRSGANVLTF

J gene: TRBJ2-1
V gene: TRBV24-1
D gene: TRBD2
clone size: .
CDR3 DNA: TGTGCCACCAGTGATAGGTTAGCGGGAACGCATGAGCAGTTCTTC
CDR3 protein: CATSDRLAGTHEQFF

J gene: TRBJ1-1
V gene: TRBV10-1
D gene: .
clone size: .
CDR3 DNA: TGCGCCAGCAGGGCTAAGGGGAACACTGAAGCTTTCTTT
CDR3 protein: CASRAKGNTEAFF

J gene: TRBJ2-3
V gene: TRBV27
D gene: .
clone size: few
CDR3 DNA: TGTGCCAGCAGTGCACTCCTGAGCGATACGCAGTATTTT
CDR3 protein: CASSALLSDTQYF

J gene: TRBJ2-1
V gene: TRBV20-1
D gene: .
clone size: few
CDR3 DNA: TGCAGTGCTAGTATGGTCAGCTCCTACAATGAGCAGTTCTTC
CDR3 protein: CSASMVSSYNEQFF

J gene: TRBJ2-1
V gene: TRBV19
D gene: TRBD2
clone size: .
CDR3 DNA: TGTGCCAGTACCTCAGGTAGCGGGAGGACCAACAATGAGCAGTTCTTC
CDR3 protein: CASTSGSGRTNNEQFF

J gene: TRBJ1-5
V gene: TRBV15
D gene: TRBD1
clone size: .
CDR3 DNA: TGTGCCACCAGCAGGGAACAGGGGGCCAGCAATCAGCCCCAGCATTTT
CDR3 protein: CATSREQGASNQPQHF

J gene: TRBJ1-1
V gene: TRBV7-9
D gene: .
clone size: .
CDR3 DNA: TGTGCCAGCAGCTTTACTGGTGGGGGAGCTTTCTTT
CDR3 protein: CASSFTGGGAFF

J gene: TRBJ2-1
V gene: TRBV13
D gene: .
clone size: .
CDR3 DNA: TGTGCCAGCAGCTTAGTTCTAGCGTCTCGGGAGCAGTTCTTC
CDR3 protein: CASSLVLASREQFF

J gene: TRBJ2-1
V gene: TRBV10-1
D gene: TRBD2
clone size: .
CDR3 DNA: TGCGCCAGCAGTGGAGGGACTAGCGGGAGTCGGGAGACCCAGTTCTTC
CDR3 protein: CASSGGTSGSRETQFF

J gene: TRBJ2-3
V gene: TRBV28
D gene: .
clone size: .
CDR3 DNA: TGTGCCAGCAGTTCAGACCTACCCACAGATACGCAGTATTTT
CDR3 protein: CASSSDLPTDTQYF

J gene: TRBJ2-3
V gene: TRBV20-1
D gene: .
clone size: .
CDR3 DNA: TGCAGTGCCATACTCAGTTCTAGCACAGATACGCAGTATTTT
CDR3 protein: CSAILSSSTDTQYF